The clone carrying this T cell receptor beta chain was observed many times. No antigen is known for it. TCRdb used MiXCR to reprocess the reads, holding one entry per CDR3 protein. The profile shows about 890,000 distinct CDR3 sequences, approximately 31% of them singletons. The data were obtained in a study of T cell repertoires in cytomegalovirus infection. Study details: Use of recently identified HLA-C-restricted and well-studied HLA-B-restricted CMV epitopes was part of the study. Public TCR beta signatures indicated both CMV infection and matching HLA type.

Study-wide findings and caveats: Individuals carrying CMV plus the relevant HLA were identified by cumulative frequency of public TCR beta families. HLA-C-restricted CMV-specific TCR beta clonotypes prevailed in the ex vivo response.

Trimming pared 11 bases from V and 3 bases from J, leaving 13 bases between. This CDR3 comprises 13 residues. The germline CDR1 and CDR2 sequences are MNHNS and SASEGT. Here the sequenced sample was cultured CD8+ T cells from PBMCs, taken from culture after CMV antigen stimulation. The chain recombines TRBV6-1 with TRBJ2-2; D gene ambiguous. The clonotype was recovered from a human donor in good health (CMV status not recorded). Some clones in this sample may be carry-over from other donors' samples. This CDR3 is CAAAFIYTGELFF. The CDR3 nucleotides are TGTGCCGCGGCATTTATTTACACCGGGGAGCTGTTTTTT.